The clone carrying this T cell receptor (beta chain) was detected a few times. The V gene's germline CDR1 is MNHEY and CDR2 SMNVEV (reference sequence). The CDR3 length is 15 residues. V was pared by 3 bases and J by 7 bases, with 19 bases between. According to the study, genomic DNA was the template for TCR beta VDJ and CDR3 profiling. A single record per CDR3 protein comes from TCRdb applying MiXCR to the reads. The sample has about 220,000 distinct CDR3 sequences, approximately 35% seen once; the top ten hold around 1.1%. This sample was included in a study of CD8+CD57+ T cells in acquired aplastic anemia. The wider study: DNA per sorted CD4+ or CD8+ sample ranged roughly 0.17 to 27.4 ug, averaging 3.2 ug. Researchers reported that healthy donors averaged approximately 10 million reads for CD4+ cells.

The TCR originated in a human donor in good health, serving as a control. Material: sorted CD4+, CD8+, or CD8+CD57+ T cells (not recorded which) from PBMCs. V usage is TRBV27 and J usage is TRBJ2-7; D might be TRBD1 or TRBD2, each matching 5 bases. The CDR3 is CASSFRGSRVGEQYF. As DNA, the CDR3 is TGTGCCAGCAGTTTTCGGGGCAGCCGTGTTGGGGAGCAGTACTTC.